This T cell receptor (beta chain) was identified in a study of tumor and adjacent non-tumor tissue in lung cancer. Whole-study context: The cohort had 12 adenocarcinoma, 2 squamous cell and 1 small cell patients. Stage I to III disease affected approximately 11 men and roughly five women aged roughly 30 to 76. Samples averaged about 4.17 million productive TCRbeta reads each.

As concerns this clonotype: Its target is not known. A junction end diverges from the germline sequence, so it may reflect a read error.

Points from the study as a whole: Normal lung showed higher cumulative top 100 clone frequency than tumor.

A modified ARM-PCR protocol with three rounds of nested PCR amplified TCRbeta. TCRdb re-derived calls from the multiplex PCR reads in MiXCR, one entry per CDR3 protein. This sample has 78,000 or so distinct CDR3 sequences; 75% to 90% occur once, and the top ten carry roughly 15%. RNA was extracted from bulk tissue without any cell sorting. Germline CDR1 DFQATT, CDR2 SNEGSKA (reference sequence). The length of the CDR3 is 17 residues. The TCR was taken from a woman aged 45-60 years with non-small cell lung cancer. V usage is TRBV20-1 and J usage is TRBJ2-7; 9 nucleotides match TRBD1. The source material was lung tumor tissue. Written as DNA, the CDR3 is TGCAGTGCTGCCCCCGAGGACAGGGGACATCATTCCTACGAGCAGAACTTC. This codes for CSAAPEDRGHHSYEQNF.